This is a list of T cell receptor beta chains from one sample in a study of OX40 agonist ivuxolimab in advanced cancers. The data were produced by immunoSEQ multiplex PCR, yet TCRdb's version contains in-frame clones alone and is incomplete. Among 30,000 to 40,000 clones, about four fifths were seen once, and the ten largest hold approximately 2.4%. The sample was CD4+ or CD8+ T cells sorted from blood, taken in a trial of the OX40 agonist ivuxolimab. These receptors were taken from an adult with an advanced solid tumor such as melanoma, head and neck, liver or kidney cancer. Each CDR3 is given with its conserved first and last residue. Fields, in order: CDR3 DNA, CDR3 protein, D gene, clone size, J gene, V gene. D genes are given only for firm matches. Size is stated for part of the rows, as once, few or many counts, or as a class when the clone is expanded.

DNA: TGTGCCAGCAGTGCAGCGGGAGGGAACAATGAGCAGTTCTTC
CDR3: CASSAAGGNNEQFF
D: TRBD2
size: few
J: TRBJ2-1
V: TRBV6-4

DNA: TGCGCCAGCAGCAGTACCCCGTCATACAATGAGCAGTTCTTC
CDR3: CASSSTPSYNEQFF
D: NA
size: NA
J: TRBJ2-1
V: TRBV5-1

DNA: TGTGCCAGCAGCTTACGCGGGGGGGCGGAGGGAGAGACCCAGTACTTC
CDR3: CASSLRGGAEGETQYF
D: TRBD2
size: NA
J: TRBJ2-5
V: TRBV7-8

DNA: TGTGCCAGCAGTTTCCGTCGAGGCTCGTACGAGCAGTACTTC
CDR3: CASSFRRGSYEQYF
D: NA
size: NA
J: TRBJ2-7
V: TRBV27

DNA: TGTGCCAGCAGCTTGGGACAGGTCGAAAAACTGTTTTTT
CDR3: CASSLGQVEKLFF
D: TRBD1
size: NA
J: TRBJ1-4
V: TRBV11-2

DNA: TGTGCCAGCAGCTTGACGGGACTATCAAACACCGGGGAGCTGTTTTTT
CDR3: CASSLTGLSNTGELFF
D: TRBD2
size: NA
J: TRBJ2-2
V: TRBV11-2

DNA: TGCGCCAGCAGCCAAGAGAGCGCAGGGCCCTACGAGCAGTACTTC
CDR3: CASSQESAGPYEQYF
D: NA
size: few
J: TRBJ2-7
V: TRBV4-3

DNA: TGTGCCAGCAGCGATCGGGACAGGTTGTCCTACGAGCAGTACTTC
CDR3: CASSDRDRLSYEQYF
D: TRBD1
size: once
J: TRBJ2-7
V: TRBV5-4

DNA: TGTGCCAGCTCACCACCGCGACCCGAGAACACTGAAGCTTTCTTT
CDR3: CASSPPRPENTEAFF
D: NA
size: once
J: TRBJ1-1
V: TRBV18

DNA: TGTGCCAGCAGTTCCCTCCCGAGGCTAGCGACAAACATTCAGTACTTC
CDR3: CASSSLPRLATNIQYF
D: NA
size: NA
J: TRBJ2-4
V: TRBV6-5

DNA: TGTGCCAGCAGCGTAGGGAGTCGGGCAGATACGCAGTATTTT
CDR3: CASSVGSRADTQYF
D: NA
size: NA
J: TRBJ2-3
V: TRBV9

DNA: TGTGCCAGCAGCCAGTCCGGGACTAGCGGGGGAGGAGGACGCAATGAGCAGTTCTTC
CDR3: CASSQSGTSGGGGRNEQFF
D: TRBD2
size: NA
J: TRBJ2-1
V: TRBV7-2

DNA: TGTGCCAGTTCGCCGACAGGGACCCTCGGAGAGACCCAGTACTTC
CDR3: CASSPTGTLGETQYF
D: TRBD1
size: NA
J: TRBJ2-5
V: TRBV19

DNA: TGTGCCTGGAGTAGTAAAGCGATTCCCCTCGAGCAGTACTTC
CDR3: CAWSSKAIPLEQYF
D: NA
size: NA
J: TRBJ2-7
V: TRBV30

DNA: TGTGCCAGCAGCTTAGAACAGGGGAGTTCACCCCTCCACTTT
CDR3: CASSLEQGSSPLHF
D: TRBD1
size: once
J: TRBJ1-6
V: TRBV7-9